Each of the 12 T cell receptor beta chains below was sequenced from the same sample in a study of tumor and adjacent non-tumor tissue in lung cancer. RNA was extracted from bulk tissue without any cell sorting. The library came from three nested PCR rounds adapted from ARM-PCR protocols. TCRdb re-derived calls from the multiplex PCR reads in MiXCR, one entry per CDR3 protein. The sample has 76,000 or so distinct CDR3 sequences, roughly 75% seen once. The sequenced sample consisted of lung tumor tissue. These receptors came from a woman between 65 and 79 years old with non-small cell lung cancer.

In the case of this clonotype: The junction departs from the called germline gene at one end, perhaps through a read error. This rearrangement joins TRBV5-6 to TRBJ1-1; TRBD1 matches 9 bases. Germline V gives CDR1 SGHDT, CDR2 YYEEEE. The CDR3 consists of 15 residues. The CDR3 coding sequence is TGTGCCAGCAGTCCCCGAGGCACAGGGGGCACTGAAGTTCTCTTT. Amino acid sequence: CASSPRGTGGTEVLF.

The V gene is TRBV5-1, the J gene TRBJ2-7, with 7 bases that match TRBD2. The CDR3 covers 15 residues. The junction had 6 bases not matched to a gene; V was cut back by 0 bases and J by 3 bases. The germline V gene has CDR1 SGHRS and CDR2 YFSETQ. Written as DNA, the CDR3 is TGCGCCAGCAGCTTGGAAGGCGGGAGTGTCTACGAGCAGTACTTC. Protein product: CASSLEGGSVYEQYF.

Comment on this clonotype: A much larger clone differs by one base, so this may be a read error. The chain employs TRBV5-1 and TRBJ2-1; tentatively, D is TRBD1 (6 bases). The CDR3 has 14 residues. CDR1 is SGHRS and CDR2 is YFSETQ in the germline V gene. The CDR3 DNA is TGCACCAGCAGCCTTCGTGCAGGGGCAAATGAGCAGTTCTTC. Its protein product is CTSSLRAGANEQFF.

This clonotype was detected a few times. Its ends do not fully match the called genes, so a read error is possible. The CDR3 DNA reads as TGCAGTGTTGAACACAAGGGGCTAGCTAACTATGGCTACACCTTC. This encodes CSVEHKGLANYGYTF. This chain links TRBV29-1 with TRBJ1-2; tentatively, D is TRBD1 (5 bases). The CDR3 runs 15 residues. Per the germline V gene, CDR1 is SQVTM and CDR2 is ANQGSEA.

Points on this clonotype: A junction boundary mismatches the germline segment, possibly from a read error. V is TRBV5-4 and J is TRBJ2-7, with D tentatively TRBD2 (6 bases). The CDR3 totals 16 residues. Looked up from germline, CDR1 is SGHNT and CDR2 is YYREEE (reference sequence). The CDR3 is CASNLIGSGLSHEQYF. The CDR3 DNA is TGTGCCAGCAACTTGATCGGTAGCGGCCTCTCCCACGAGCAGTACTTC.

Remarks on this clonotype: A read error is likely, as this CDR3 ends without the conserved phenylalanine or tryptophan. The chain uses TRBV30 and TRBJ2-2; no clear D. Germline CDR1 is GTSNPN and CDR2 is SVGIG (reference sequence). The length of the CDR3 is 12 residues. The CDR3 DNA reads TGTGTCTGGAGTGGGCTGCTCGGGGAGCTGTTTCTT. Translation: CVWSGLLGELFL.

This clonotype was counted at least ten times. The chain uses TRBV28 and TRBJ1-6; tentatively, D is TRBD1 (5 bases). CDR1 is MDHEN, CDR2 SYDVKM, per germline. The CDR3 has 15 residues. Between the trimmed V and J ends, which lost 3 bases and 7 bases, there was a span of 13 bases. CDR3 bases: TGTGCCAGCAGTTTGTCGCAGGGAGGCAATTCACCCCTCCACTTT. Residues: CASSLSQGGNSPLHF. The variable domain in full, with the rest retrieved from reference TRBV28 and TRBJ1-6, is DVKVTQSSRYLVKRTGEKVFLECVQDMDHENMFWYRQDPGLGLRLIYFSYDVKMKEKGDIPEGYSVSREKKERFSLILESASTNQTSMYLCASSLSQGGNSPLHFGNGTRLTVT.

Regarding this clonotype: An end of the junction does not agree with germline; a read error may underlie this. The CDR3 nucleotides are TGCGCCAGCGGCTTCGGGGTAGCCGGAAATGGGCAGTTCTTC. This translates into CASGFGVAGNGQFF. The V call is TRBV5-1, the J call TRBJ2-1, with a tentative D call TRBD2 (5 bases). The germline V gene has CDR1 SGHRS and CDR2 YFSETQ. The CDR3 contains 14 residues.

This clonotype came up once. Its ends do not fully match the called genes, so a read error is possible. The chain has TRBV7-2 and TRBJ1-4; 7 nucleotides align to TRBD1. The CDR3 totals 18 residues. The germline V gene encodes CDR1 SGHTA and CDR2 FQGNSA. CDR3 region: CASSPPGRGFSDNEKLLF. CDR3 coding DNA: TGTGCCAGCAGCCCCCCGGGCAGGGGGTTTTCGGATAATGAAAAACTGCTTTTT.

The chain is built from TRBV20-1 and TRBJ1-2, with 8 bases matching TRBD1. The CDR3 loop spans 14 amino acids. Trimming took 2 bases from V and 4 from J; bases not matched to a gene: 6. Germline CDR1 and CDR2: DFQATT and SNEGSKA (reference sequence). The DNA for the CDR3 is TGCAGTGCTAGACCCCGACAGGGGACCTATGGCTACACCTTC. It translates to CSARPRQGTYGYTF.

As regards this clonotype: Given a much more abundant clone one base away, this may be a read error. In nucleotides, the CDR3 is TGTGCCAGCAGTTTTGGGGCAGAAAGAGCCTACGATCAGTACTTC. Residues: CASSFGAERAYDQYF. V and J are TRBV28 and TRBJ2-7; possible D gene TRBD1, 5 bases. The CDR3 runs to 15 residues. In germline, CDR1 is MDHEN, CDR2 SYDVKM.

There are a few counts of this clonotype. At one boundary the junction diverges from the germline segment, which might be a read error. The CDR3 loop reads CASTLKSAYEQYF. In nucleotides, the CDR3 is TGTGCCAGCACTTTAAAGAGTGCCTACGAGCAGTACTTC. V is TRBV12-3 or TRBV12-4 and J is TRBJ2-7; the D is unclear. This CDR3 contains 13 residues.